This paragraph reports one TCR beta chain. Which antigen it targets is not known. Base qualities are missing; no much larger clone stands one base away. The germline V gene gives CDR1 as SGHRS and CDR2 as YFSETQ. At the junction V is shortened by 0 bases and J by 8 bases, with 9 bases in between. The CDR3 covers 14 residues, taking in both the cysteine and the phenylalanine. Only the CDR3 portion is preserved as DNA: 42 bases, with reading frame beginning at the first base. Genomic DNA was extracted from sorted cells for sequencing of the TCRbeta CDR3 region. The immunoSEQ Assay was used for sequencing of TCRbeta CDR3 regions. TCRdb holds this immuneACCESS table with in-frame rearrangements only. Some clones are missing; in checked studies, unresolved V genes explain under half, and the rest has no known cause. Within this sample are around 76,000 clones, with about 89% of them counted one time only. The ten largest make up roughly 10% of the sample.

The data belong to a study of OX40 agonist ivuxolimab in advanced cancers. Regarding the research as a whole: Ivuxolimab was an agonistic, fully human IgG2 monoclonal antibody directed against OX40 (CD134), a costimulatory receptor. Partial responses were achieved by three dose-escalation patients, of whom one had hepatocellular carcinoma and two had cutaneous melanoma. The dose-escalation cohort was 82.7% male with a mean age of 60 years, ranging from roughly 23 to 90. Patients were allowed to have had prior anti-PD-1, anti-PD-L1 or anti-CTLA-4 therapy, and approximately 37% of the dose-escalation patients had been treated with checkpoint inhibitors. Of the 50 to 55 dose-escalation patients, hepatocellular carcinoma was present in approximately 20, melanoma in roughly 15, renal cell carcinoma in 9 and head and neck cancer in 9. Intravenous ivuxolimab was administered to patients every 2 weeks at six dose levels: 0.01, 0.1, 0.3, 1.5, 3 and 10 mg/kg. The paper reports the monotherapy dose-escalation portion (N of about 50 patients) of the phase I ivuxolimab trial. Peripheral TCRbeta sequencing was intended to test whether TCR sequence diversity was altered and clonal T-cell expansion was caused by ivuxolimab. What the study reported, not specific to this receptor: After ivuxolimab, expanded clones were on average more numerous among CD8+ T cells than among CD4+ T cells. Which antigens the clonally expanded peripheral T cells were specific for was not determined. Low levels of normalized T-cell clonal expansion were also shown by some nonresponding patients. In the 0.1-3.0 mg/kg groups, partial responders had among the lowest normalized peripheral clonal expansion, particularly in CD8+ T cells. Clonal expansion of both CD4+ and CD8+ blood T cells was observed from baseline to week 6 at doses 0.1 to 3.0 mg/kg.

The trial excluded patients who had a history of autoimmune disease or who were on systemic immunosuppression. Peripheral blood for TCR sequencing was collected from all dose cohorts at baseline, on cycle 4 day 1, and on cycle 7 day 1. Samples came from an open-label, multicenter, first-in-human phase I dose-escalation trial of ivuxolimab. Adults with locally advanced or metastatic melanoma, renal cell, hepatocellular, or head and neck squamous cell carcinoma were enrolled in the trial. Before TCR sequencing, CD4+ T cells and CD8+ T cells from peripheral blood were sorted into separate populations.

This TCR was sampled from an adult with an advanced solid tumor such as melanoma, head and neck, liver or kidney cancer. This specimen consisted of CD4+ or CD8+ T cells sorted from blood, obtained in a trial of the OX40 agonist ivuxolimab. The chain links TRBV5-1 with TRBJ1-6; tentative D gene TRBD1, with 6 bases matching. The CDR3: CASSLGRGDSPLHF. The sequenced DNA: TGCGCCAGCAGCTTGGGCAGGGGAGATTCACCCCTCCACTTT. Joined to the reference TRBV5-1 and TRBJ1-6 proteins, this CDR3 gives the full variable domain: KAGVTQTPRYLIKTRGQQVTLSCSPISGHRSVSWYQQTPGQGLQFLFEYFSETQRNKGNFPGRFSGRQFSNSRSEMNVSTLELGDSALYLCASSLGRGDSPLHFGNGTRLTVT.